The 18 T cell receptor beta chains listed next were all sequenced from one sample in a study of T cell responses to AZD1222 COVID-19 vaccine. Libraries were prepared by immunoSEQ multiplex PCR; TCRdb keeps only in-frame clonotypes and omits some of them. Of roughly 58,000 clones in the sample, 89% are singletons; the top ten hold 6% to 7.5%. The specimen was peripheral blood, collected 28 days after the second AZD1222 dose. These receptors were obtained from an adult who received the AZD1222 COVID-19 vaccine.

The chain has TRBV29-1 and TRBJ1-4; D possibly corresponds to TRBD1 (5 bases). The V gene's germline CDR1 is SQVTM and CDR2 ANQGSEA. This CDR3 is 13 amino acids long. With 6 bases removed from V and 5 bases from J, the gap between germline ends came to 13 bases. The CDR3 coding sequence is TGCAGCGTGGGCGGGGGTAGGAATGAAAAACTGTTTTTT. Translation gives CSVGGGRNEKLFF. The full variable domain, with the rest looked up from reference TRBV29-1 and TRBJ1-4, is SAVISQKPSRDICQRGTSLTIQCQVDSQVTMMFWYRQQPGQSLTLIATANQGSEATYESGFVIDKFPISRPNLTFSTLTVSNMSPEDSSIYLCSVGGGRNEKLFFGSGTQLSVL.

The gene calls are TRBV19 and TRBJ2-2, with no clear D. The CDR3 is made up of 11 amino acids. V shed 7 bases and J shed 4 bases, with 4 bases lying between them. The germline V gene has CDR1 LNHDA and CDR2 SQIVND (reference sequence). The CDR3 region is CASTITGELFF. CDR3 nucleotides: TGTGCCAGTACGATCACCGGGGAGCTGTTTTTT.

V gene TRBV1 combines with J gene TRBJ2-7; the table calls TRBD1, which could not be checked here. TRBV1 is assigned pseudogene status. This CDR3 spans 12 amino acids. The CDR3 loop reads CTSHQVAYEQYF. The CDR3 nucleotides are TGCACCAGCCATCAGGTAGCCTACGAGCAGTACTTC.

The CDR3 region is CATRGESEQYF. The CDR3 nucleotides are TGTGCCACCAGAGGAGAAAGCGAGCAGTACTTC. The J gene is TRBJ2-7, the V gene TRBV19, with no clear D. Germline CDR1 and CDR2: LNHDA and SQIVND (reference sequence). The CDR3 runs 11 residues. The ends were cut back, 10 bases at V and 6 bases at J, with 13 bases in the middle.

This clone was counted a few times. The chain has TRBV10-3 and TRBJ1-5; D is unresolved. Per germline, CDR1 ENHRY and CDR2 SYGVKD. V gave up 4 bases and J gave up 2 bases, with 6 bases separating them. CDR3 size: 13 residues. The CDR3 DNA reads as TGTGCCATCAGTGGGTGGGGCAATCAGCCCCAGCATTTT. Protein sequence: CAISGWGNQPQHF.

The rearrangement joins TRBV5-4 to TRBJ2-7, with 7 positions matching TRBD1. CDR1 and CDR2 (germline): SGHNT, YYREEE (reference sequence). J was trimmed by 2 bases and V by 5 bases; bases with no gene match: 10. The CDR3 loop spans 15 amino acids. The CDR3 DNA follows: TGTGCCAGCAGTATCGACAGGGCGCAGGCCTACGAGCAGTACTTC. Its translation: CASSIDRAQAYEQYF.

The chain combines TRBV29-1 with TRBJ1-2, with D uncertain. Per the germline V gene, CDR1 is SQVTM and CDR2 is ANQGSEA. V was cut by 3 bases and J by 6 bases, with 8 bases left in between. The CDR3 has 11 amino acids. The CDR3 DNA follows: TGCAGCGTTGATGGCGTCGATGGCTACACCTTC. It specifies CSVDGVDGYTF.

The genes are TRBV24-1 and TRBJ2-5, with 8 bases fitting TRBD1. This CDR3 has 16 amino acids. The V segment lost 2 bases and the J segment 7 bases; nucleotides outside the gene matches: 11. Germline V lookup: CDR1 KGHDR, CDR2 SFDVKD. CDR3 residues: CATSDSDDRGWGTQYF. CDR3 sequence (DNA): TGTGCCACCAGTGATTCGGACGACAGGGGTTGGGGGACCCAGTACTTC.

The DNA for the CDR3 is TGTGCCAGCAGCATCGAAGAATGGACTAGCGGTTACAATGAGCAGTTCTTC. Its protein product is CASSIEEWTSGYNEQFF. V usage is TRBV14 and J usage is TRBJ2-1; TRBD2 agrees at 10 bases. Germline CDR1 and CDR2: SGHDN and FVKESK. The CDR3 totals 17 residues. V was clipped by 5 bases and J by 4 bases; unmatched bases: 11.

The chain carries TRBV2 and TRBJ1-2; unclear D gene. CDR1 is SNHLY and CDR2 is FYNNEI in the germline V gene. V shed 7 bases and J shed 8 bases, with 14 bases lying between them. CDR3 length: 12 amino acids. For the CDR3, the DNA is TGTGCCAGCACCCAGGAGGTGAGCGGCTACACCTTC. Encoded protein: CASTQEVSGYTF.

The V and J genes are TRBV12-3 or TRBV12-4 and TRBJ1-1; possible D gene TRBD1, 5 bases. CDR3 length equals 13 residues. Trimming removed 6 bases at V and 1 base at J, with 9 bases between. This CDR3 is CASRWGWNTEAFF. The CDR3, as DNA: TGTGCCAGCAGATGGGGGTGGAACACTGAAGCTTTCTTT.

The rearrangement links TRBV3-1 (or the pseudogene TRBV3-2) to TRBJ2-3, with 13 bases fitting TRBD2. Germline V gives CDR1 LGHDT, CDR2 YNNKEL (reference sequence). The CDR3 is 17 amino acids. After removal of 4 bases from V and 4 bases from J, the junction contained 8 bases not matched to a gene. In nucleotides, the CDR3 is TGTGCCAGCAGCCTCCGACTAGCGGGGGGTTTGGCAGATACGCAGTATTTT. Translated: CASSLRLAGGLADTQYF.

V gene TRBV27 combines with J gene TRBJ1-6; a weak D match, TRBD1 (5 bases). Trimming cost V 1 base and J 8 bases, with 21 bases left between them. The CDR3 is 18 amino acids. Germline CDR1 MNHEY, CDR2 SMNVEV (reference sequence). CDR3 nucleotide sequence: TGTGCCAGCAGTTTATTCCAGCCTCGACCGCGGGGGGATTCACCCCTCCACTTT. Amino acid sequence: CASSLFQPRPRGDSPLHF.

V and J are TRBV4-1 and TRBJ1-5; unclear D gene. Germline CDR1 MGHRA, CDR2 YSYEKL. Trimming stripped 1 base from V and 2 bases from J, with 12 bases between. This CDR3 has 16 amino acids. The CDR3 loop reads CASSQVPTGGNQPQHF. Written as DNA, the CDR3 is TGCGCCAGCAGCCAAGTTCCGACTGGTGGCAATCAGCCCCAGCATTTT.

The chain combines TRBV2 with TRBJ2-2, with no clear D. Germline CDR1 is SNHLY and CDR2 is FYNNEI. CDR3 length: 16 amino acids. With 1 base removed from V and 8 bases from J, the gap between germline ends came to 17 bases. The CDR3 DNA is TGTGCCAGCAGTGAAGAGTCGGACCGCAGTTCGGGGGAGCTGTTTTTT. As protein: CASSEESDRSSGELFF.

The chain joins TRBV19 to TRBJ1-3; TRBD1 matches 7 bases. Germline values: CDR1 LNHDA, CDR2 SQIVND (reference sequence). The CDR3 length is 17 residues. J was trimmed by 0 bases and V by 3 bases; bases with no gene match: 8. CDR3 bases: TGTGCCAGTAGTATCCACCCGCCAGGGGGCTCTGGAAACACCATATATTTT. Its translation: CASSIHPPGGSGNTIYF. The full variable domain, with the rest looked up from reference TRBV19 and TRBJ1-3, is DGGITQSPKYLFRKEGQNVTLSCEQNLNHDAMYWYRQDPGQGLRLIYYSQIVNDFQKGDIAEGYSVSREKKESFPLTVTSAQKNPTAFYLCASSIHPPGGSGNTIYFGEGSWLTVV.

The chain recombines TRBV5-1 with TRBJ2-6, with D hard to call. This CDR3 has 15 amino acids. Germline CDR1 and CDR2: SGHRS and YFSETQ. Trimming left V 4 bases short and J 0 bases short, with 8 bases between. In nucleotides, the CDR3 is TGCGCCAGCAGCCTTGCGGACTCTGGGGCCAACGTCCTGACTTTC. This encodes CASSLADSGANVLTF.

V is TRBV28 and J is TRBJ2-7; TRBD2 agrees at 11 bases. V trimming: 4 bases; J trimming: 2 bases; junction bases outside the gene matches: 7. CDR1 is MDHEN, CDR2 SYDVKM, per germline. The CDR3 extends over 16 amino acids. The CDR3 DNA follows: TGTGCCAGCAGTTCCCCGGGGACTAGCGGAACCTACGAGCAGTACTTC. Translated: CASSSPGTSGTYEQYF.